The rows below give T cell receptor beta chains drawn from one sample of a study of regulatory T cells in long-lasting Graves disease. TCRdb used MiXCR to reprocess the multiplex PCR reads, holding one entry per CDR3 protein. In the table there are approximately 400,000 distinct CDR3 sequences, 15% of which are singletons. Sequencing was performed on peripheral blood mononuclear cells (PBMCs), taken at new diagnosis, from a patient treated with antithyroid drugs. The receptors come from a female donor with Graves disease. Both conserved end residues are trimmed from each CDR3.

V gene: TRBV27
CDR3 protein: ASSFSGLADTDTQY

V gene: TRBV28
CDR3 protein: ASSLVQANAEAF

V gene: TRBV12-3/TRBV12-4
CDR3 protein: ASTPSQRGPDTQY

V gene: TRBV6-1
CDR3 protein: ASSDARNSPLH

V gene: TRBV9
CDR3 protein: ASSASSNRLQETQY

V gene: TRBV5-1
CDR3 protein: ASSARTSQETQY

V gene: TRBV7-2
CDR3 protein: ASSGTGWAGANVLT

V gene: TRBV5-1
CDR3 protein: ASSKAGQPQQTQY

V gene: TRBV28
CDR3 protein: ASSLDGVQETQY

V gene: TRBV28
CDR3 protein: ASSSRTTGIYGAF

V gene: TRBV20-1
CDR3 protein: SARVPGPREQY

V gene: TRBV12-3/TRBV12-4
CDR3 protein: ASRETGGSDQPQH

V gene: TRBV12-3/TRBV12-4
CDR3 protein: ASSLFQGHYEQY

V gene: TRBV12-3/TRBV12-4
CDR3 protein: ASSSRTVGNTQY

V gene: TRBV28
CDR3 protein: ASSLSTPGLAKETQY

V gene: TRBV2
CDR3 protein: AGSDRVGTEAF

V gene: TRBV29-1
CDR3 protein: SVVGGMEAF

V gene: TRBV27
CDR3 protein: ASSLGSGFNYGYT

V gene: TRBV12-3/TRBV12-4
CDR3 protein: ASSLTPPGLARHEQY

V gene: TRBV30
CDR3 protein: AWSVGTGHEYEQY

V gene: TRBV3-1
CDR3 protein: ASSQGDRGPYNQPQH

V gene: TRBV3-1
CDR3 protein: ASSQRTGGGTEAF

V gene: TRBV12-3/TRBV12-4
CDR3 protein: ASSLGAGEAF

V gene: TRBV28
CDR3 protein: ASSLRGWVANTEAF

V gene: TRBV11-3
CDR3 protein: ASSYDRASYNEQF

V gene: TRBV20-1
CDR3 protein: SASPGTGEGEGYT

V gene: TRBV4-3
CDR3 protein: ASSQDPGQLSGSYNEQF

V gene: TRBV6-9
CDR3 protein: ASSYRGDEAF

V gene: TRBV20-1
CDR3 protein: SARVEDQPQH

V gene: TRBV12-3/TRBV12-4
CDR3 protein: ASSRTGTGGYT

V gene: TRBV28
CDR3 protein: ASSLGDRLHQPQH

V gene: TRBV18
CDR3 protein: ASSPPLRGMNTEAF

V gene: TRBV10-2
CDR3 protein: ASSLDLLYNEQF

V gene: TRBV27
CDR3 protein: ASATRGLSNYGYT

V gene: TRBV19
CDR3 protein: ASTVPRGGPTWIAF

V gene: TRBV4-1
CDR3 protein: ASSQVTGSYGYT

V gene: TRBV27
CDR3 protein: ASREHTLDEQY